Presented here are 14 T cell receptor beta chains from one specimen sequenced in a study of blood T cell repertoires in COVID-19. Libraries were prepared by immunoSEQ multiplex PCR; TCRdb keeps only in-frame clonotypes and omits some of them. This sample has 210,000 or so clones; about 89% occur once, and the top ten carry under 5.5%. The sequencing input was peripheral blood. The receptors derive from a woman aged 40 to 49 with acute or convalescent COVID-19.

The chain uses TRBV3-1 (or the pseudogene TRBV3-2) and TRBJ1-2; D remains ambiguous. CDR1 and CDR2 from the germline V gene are LGHDT and YNNKEL (reference sequence). CDR3 length: 15 residues. V lost 4 bases to trimming and J lost 4 bases, with 16 bases between them. CDR3 nucleotides: TGTGCCAGCAGCCTTCTTAGCGGCAAGCCCTATGGCTACACCTTC. It codes for CASSLLSGKPYGYTF.

This chain uses TRBV19 with TRBJ1-3; D gene uncertain. The V and J ends lost 3 bases and 4 bases respectively, with 16 bases between them. Germline V gives CDR1 LNHDA, CDR2 SQIVND (reference sequence). The CDR3 is 16 amino acids. The CDR3 spells CASSIMTAGRGNTIYF. The CDR3 bases are TGTGCCAGTAGTATTATGACGGCCGGGAGGGGAAACACCATATATTTT.

This chain connects TRBV12-3 or TRBV12-4 to TRBJ1-2, with D possibly TRBD1 on 5 matching bases. This CDR3 is built from 13 residues. The V end lost 5 bases, the J end lost 7 bases, and 14 bases lay between the germline ends. CDR3 sequence reads: CASSVSQGSGYTF. For the CDR3, the DNA is TGTGCCAGCAGTGTATCCCAGGGATCTGGCTACACCTTC.

The V gene is TRBV6-6, the J gene TRBJ2-3, with 14 bases aligning to TRBD2. The CDR3 length is 12 residues. Germline-derived CDR1 and CDR2 are MNHNY and SVGAGI (reference sequence). The CDR3 is CSTSGGADTQYF. The CDR3 nucleotides read TGTTCGACTAGCGGGGGGGCAGATACGCAGTATTTT.

The chain carries TRBV20-1 and TRBJ1-3; 7 nucleotides match TRBD1. The germline CDR1 and CDR2 sequences are DFQATT and SNEGSKA (reference sequence). The V gene end was trimmed by 3 bases and the J gene end by 4 bases; junction bases not matched to a gene: 15. This CDR3 has 17 amino acids. DNA for the CDR3: TGCAGTGCTAGTGATTACAGGGGTGGAAGGCCCGGAAACACCATATATTTT. It specifies CSASDYRGGRPGNTIYF.

The gene calls are TRBV5-1 and TRBJ1-4, with D possibly TRBD1 on 5 matching bases. Germline V gives CDR1 SGHRS, CDR2 YFSETQ. Trimming pared 4 bases from V and 0 bases from J, leaving 19 bases between. The CDR3 extends over 18 amino acids. The CDR3 DNA reads as TGCGCCAGCAGCGAAGGGACTTTCTACAGTGCAACTAATGAAAAACTGTTTTTT. Protein sequence: CASSEGTFYSATNEKLFF.

V gene TRBV6-5 combines with J gene TRBJ1-5, with TRBD1 as a possible D gene (5 bases). Trimming shortened V by 5 bases and J by 5 bases, and 13 bases separated the two germline ends. Germline V gene sequence: CDR1 MNHEY, CDR2 SVGAGI. The CDR3 has 14 residues. CDR3 nucleotide sequence: TGTGCCAGCAGTCCCTTTGGAGGGGATCAGCCCCAGCATTTT. Its translation is CASSPFGGDQPQHF.

The table lists this clone with a few counts. This chain uses TRBV4-1 with TRBJ2-7; 9 bases align to TRBD1. Germline V gene sequence: CDR1 MGHRA, CDR2 YSYEKL. The CDR3 runs to 13 residues. The V and J ends lost 3 bases and 6 bases, in that order; junction bases with no gene match: 3. The CDR3 nucleotides read TGCGCCAGCAGCCATGCGACAGGGGGCGAGCAGTACGTC. This gives the protein CASSHATGGEQYV.

The gene calls are TRBV28 and TRBJ2-7; D perhaps matches TRBD2 (5 bases). Looked up from germline, CDR1 is MDHEN and CDR2 is SYDVKM. V was trimmed by 4 bases and J by 7 bases, leaving 29 bases between them. The CDR3 is made up of 18 amino acids. The CDR3 spells CASSSSGLRTSSAPEQYV. In nucleotides, the CDR3 is TGTGCCAGCAGTTCCTCCGGGCTACGAACTAGTTCAGCGCCTGAGCAGTACGTC.

The chain carries TRBV12-5 and TRBJ2-5; 8 nucleotides match TRBD2. CDR1 LGHNT and CDR2 FRNRAP come from the germline V gene. This CDR3 region has 18 residues. J gave up 5 bases and V 1 base, and 15 bases lay outside the gene matches. This chain's CDR3 is CASGLGIPSGGARETQYF. The CDR3 nucleotides read TGTGCTAGTGGTTTGGGGATCCCCTCGGGGGGGGCCAGGGAGACCCAGTACTTC.

J is TRBJ1-2 and V is TRBV29-1, with 7 bases that match TRBD1. V shed 2 bases, J shed 3 bases, and the junction held 6 bases outside the gene matches. The germline V gene has CDR1 SQVTM and CDR2 ANQGSEA. The CDR3 is 14 amino acids. The CDR3 loop is CSVEWRTGDYGYTF. The CDR3 DNA is TGCAGCGTTGAATGGAGAACAGGGGACTATGGCTACACCTTC. Combining the CDR3 with reference TRBV29-1 and TRBJ1-2 gives the whole variable domain SAVISQKPSRDICQRGTSLTIQCQVDSQVTMMFWYRQQPGQSLTLIATANQGSEATYESGFVIDKFPISRPNLTFSTLTVSNMSPEDSSIYLCSVEWRTGDYGYTFGSGTRLTVV.

This chain connects TRBV2 to TRBJ2-3; 16 nucleotides agree with TRBD2. Germline V gene lookup returns CDR1 SNHLY and CDR2 FYNNEI. V was pared by 8 bases and J by 4 bases, with 15 bases of the junction left unmatched. This CDR3 is 19 amino acids long. The CDR3 is CASSGQRGLAGGRADTQYF. Written as DNA, the CDR3 is TGTGCCAGCTCAGGCCAGAGGGGACTAGCGGGGGGGCGTGCAGATACGCAGTATTTT. Complete variable domain (other parts from reference TRBV2 and TRBJ2-3): EPEVTQTPSHQVTQMGQEVILRCVPISNHLYFYWYRQILGQKVEFLVSFYNNEISEKSEIFDDQFSVERPDGSNFTLKIRSTKLEDSAMYFCASSGQRGLAGGRADTQYFGPGTRLTVL.

The rearrangement uses TRBV9 and TRBJ1-3; 7 nucleotides align to TRBD1. The CDR3 loop spans 16 amino acids. In germline, CDR1 is SGDLS, CDR2 YYNGEE. V gave up 3 bases and J gave up 0 bases; unmatched junction bases: 6. CDR3 DNA sequence: TGTGCCAGCAGCGAGGACAGGTCCATCTCTGGAAACACCATATATTTT. This translates into CASSEDRSISGNTIYF.

The chain recombines TRBV4-1 with TRBJ2-2, with a weak D call TRBD1 (5 bases). Germline V lookup: CDR1 MGHRA, CDR2 YSYEKL. Between the trimmed V and J ends, which lost 4 bases and 5 bases, there was a span of 14 bases. The CDR3 length is 15 residues. In DNA, the CDR3 is TGCGCCAGCAGCCGGATCACAGGAAAAACCGGGGAGCTGTTTTTT. Its translation: CASSRITGKTGELFF.